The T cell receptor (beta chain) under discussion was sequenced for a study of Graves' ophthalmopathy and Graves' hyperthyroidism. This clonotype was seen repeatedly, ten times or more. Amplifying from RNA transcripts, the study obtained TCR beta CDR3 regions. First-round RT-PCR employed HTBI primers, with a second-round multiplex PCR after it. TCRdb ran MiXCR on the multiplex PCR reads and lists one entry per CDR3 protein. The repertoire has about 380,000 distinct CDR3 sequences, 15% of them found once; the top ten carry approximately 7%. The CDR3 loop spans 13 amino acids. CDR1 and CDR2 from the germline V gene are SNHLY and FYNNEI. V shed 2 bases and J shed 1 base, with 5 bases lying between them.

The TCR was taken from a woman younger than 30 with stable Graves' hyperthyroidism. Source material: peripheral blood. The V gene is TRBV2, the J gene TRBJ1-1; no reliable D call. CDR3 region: CASSERTNTEAFF. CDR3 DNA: TGTGCCAGCAGTGAAAGGACGAACACTGAAGCTTTCTTT.